These T cell receptor delta chains were read from a single sample in a study of gamma-delta T cells after stem cell transplantation. TCRdb reprocessed the RT-PCR reads through CATT. The table shows over 7,500 delta-chain clones, with 13% to 15% occurring only once. Specimen: gamma-delta T cells. The receptors shown here come from a human donor. It is not recorded whose cells these are; they may come from a transplant donor. Each CDR3 is given with its conserved first and last residue. A D gene is named only where the DNA matches it firmly. Size is omitted from some rows. Given values are once, few, many or a class for expanded clones.

d_gene	abundance	v_gene	j_gene	CDR3nt	CDR3aa
TRDD3	few	TRDV2	TRDJ3	TGTGCCTGTGACGTACTGGGGGATACGGTTATCGAATGGGACACCCGACAGATGTTTTTC	CACDVLGDTVIEWDTRQMFF
NA	NA	TRDV1	TRDJ4	TGTGCTCTTGTAACATCTCTTGGCCCAACAAAAGGGCGGCGGGCCCCGGCCAGACCCCTGATCTTT	CALVTSLGPTKGRRAPARPLIF
TRDD3	medium-sized	TRDV2	TRDJ1	TGTGCCTGTGACACCGGGATACACTTCTACACCGATAAACTCATCTTT	CACDTGIHFYTDKLIF
TRDD3	medium-sized	TRDV2	TRDJ1	TGTGCCTGTGAGAGAAATCTCTACTGGGGGATAGGTGAATCCGATAAACTCATCTTT	CACERNLYWGIGESDKLIF
TRDD3	medium-sized	TRDV2	TRDJ1	TGTGCCTGTGACCCCGTACTGGGGGATACCCCGTCGAACACCGATAAACTCATCTTT	CACDPVLGDTPSNTDKLIF
TRDD3	few	TRDV1	TRDJ1	TGTGCTCTTGAGACCCCTTCCTACGAACGCTGGGGGATACCACTCATCTTT	CALETPSYERWGIPLIF
NA	few	TRDV1	TRDJ1	TGTGCTCTTGGGGAACCCCTTTTTCCTATACAGTTCCTGGACACCGATAAACTCATCTTT	CALGEPLFPIQFLDTDKLIF
TRDD3	few	TRDV2	TRDJ3	TGTGCCTGTGGCACCGGGGGATACAGCTCCTGGGACACCCGACAGATGTTTTTC	CACGTGGYSSWDTRQMFF
TRDD3	few	TRDV1	TRDJ1	TGTGCTCTTGGGGAAATAATACTGGGGGATATTAACCCGACCACCGATAAACTCATCTTT	CALGEIILGDINPTTDKLIF
NA	medium-sized	TRDV2	TRDJ1	TGTGCCTGTGACACCTGGGGAGACTCGAACACCGATAAACTCATCTTT	CACDTWGDSNTDKLIF
TRDD3	medium-sized	TRDV1	TRDJ1	TGTGCTCTTGGGGAACCGGGTCCGGGTCGCTGGGGGATGTATGATTACACCGATAAACTCATCTTT	CALGEPGPGRWGMYDYTDKLIF
NA	medium-sized	TRDV2	TRDJ1	TGTGCCTGTGACCCGGTCGAGTCATCATCCCATATACGGTACACCGATAAACTCATCTTT	CACDPVESSSHIRYTDKLIF
TRDD2	medium-sized	TRDV1	TRDJ1	TGTGCTCTTGGGGGGACTCCTTCCTACGAACACGTACTGATGGGGAAACTCATCTTT	CALGGTPSYEHVLMGKLIF
TRDD3	medium-sized	TRDV1	TRDJ1	TGTGCTCTTGGGGAACTATGCTACTACTGGGGGTCCCTGGGAGAGTACACCGATAAACTCATCTTT	CALGELCYYWGSLGEYTDKLIF
NA	few	TRDV1	TRDJ1	TGTGCTCTTGGGGATTTCCTCCTGCAAAAGGTATATCCCACTTACACCGATAAACTCATCTTT	CALGDFLLQKVYPTYTDKLIF
NA	NA	TRDV2	TRDJ3	TGTGCCTTTCCCCCTTCCTACGTACTGGGGGGTCCCTCCTGGGACACCCGACAGATGTTTTTC	CAFPPSYVLGGPSWDTRQMFF
NA	medium-sized	TRDV2	TRDJ1	TGTGCCTGTGACACATGGGGGCCCCTCACCGATAAACTCATCTTT	CACDTWGPLTDKLIF
TRDD3	few	TRAV29/DV5	TRDJ1	TGTGCAGCCTTACTGGGGGATACCGGGGGTAAACTCATCTTT	CAALLGDTGGKLIF
TRDD3	medium-sized	TRDV3	TRDJ1	TGTGCCTACCATGTCTGGCTGGGGGATTGGGAGTACACCGATAAACTCATCTTT	CAYHVWLGDWEYTDKLIF
NA	medium-sized	TRDV2	TRDJ3	TGTGCCTGTGACACCGGTGGGGCCCACTCCTGGGACACCCGACAGATGTTTTTC	CACDTGGAHSWDTRQMFF
NA	few	TRDV1	TRDJ1	TGTGCTCTTGGGGAAAAGGATAGGTGGGGGATGTTCCTACCTATAAAGTACACCGATAAACTCATCTTT	CALGEKDRWGMFLPIKYTDKLIF
NA	medium-sized	TRDV2	TRDJ2	TGTGCCTCTACACCAGATTCGGCTAAAGAGACAGCACAACTCTTCTTT	CASTPDSAKETAQLFF
TRDD3	few	TRDV2	TRDJ3	TGTGCCTGTGATCACGTACTGGGGGATACCTGGGACACCCGACAGATGTTTTTC	CACDHVLGDTWDTRQMFF
NA	NA	TRDV1	TRDJ2	TGTGCTCTTGGGAAGGACGGCCCATATAGCAAGGTTTTTCGTAATGATGCCTGTGGTAGTGCTTTGACAGCACAACTCTTCTTT	CALGKDGPYSKVFRNDACGSALTAQLFF
TRDD3	few	TRDV1	TRDJ1	TGTGCTCTTGGGGAACTAGGGACCCCCATTAGGTACTGGGGGGATAGGACCGATAAACTCATCTTT	CALGELGTPIRYWGDRTDKLIF
NA	few	TRDV1	TRDJ1	TGTGCTCTTGGGGATACTTCCTATGTCTGGGGGAGGTACACCGATAAACTCATCTTT	CALGDTSYVWGRYTDKLIF
TRDD3	NA	TRDV1	TRDJ1	TGTGCTCTTGGGGAACCTTTAGTGGTTGGGGGATACCCGAGGTATAAACTCATCTTT	CALGEPLVVGGYPRYKLIF
TRDD3	medium-sized	TRDV1	TRDJ2	TGTGCTCTTGGGGAACTTCCTACACTGGGGGATGCAGCTTTGACAGCACAACTCTTCTTT	CALGELPTLGDAALTAQLFF
TRDD2	NA	TRDV1	TRDJ1	TGTGCTCTTGGGGAACGGCTATTGGCCCCCAGCATTCCTACGGATACCGATAAACTCATCTTT	CALGERLLAPSIPTDTDKLIF
TRDD3	medium-sized	TRAV29/DV5	TRDJ1	TGTGCAGCAAGCGCGACTGGACGAGGACTGGGGGATACCGATAAACTCATCTTT	CAASATGRGLGDTDKLIF
TRDD2	few	TRDV1	TRDJ1	TGTGCTCTTGGGGAACTTCCGAGCCTTCCTACGCCCCTTAGGGATAAACTCATCTTT	CALGELPSLPTPLRDKLIF
TRDD3	NA	TRDV2	TRDJ3	TGTGCCTGTGACACCGCCGGTACTGGGGGATACGCCCACAGCTCCTGGGACACCCGACAGATGTTTTTC	CACDTAGTGGYAHSSWDTRQMFF
TRDD3	medium-sized	TRDV2	TRDJ1	TGTGCCTGTGACACCGCATCTGGGGGGGCCGCCAAACTCATCTTT	CACDTASGGAAKLIF
TRDD3	medium-sized	TRDV2	TRDJ1	TGTGCCTGTGACACTCCAACTGGGGGGACCGATAAACTCATCTTT	CACDTPTGGTDKLIF
TRDD3	NA	TRDV1	TRDJ1	TGTGCTCTTGGGGATCTAAGGCATCTACGAACGGGGATACCCCGCGATAAACTCATCTTT	CALGDLRHLRTGIPRDKLIF
NA	few	TRDV1	TRDJ1	TGTGCTCTTGGGGAACTAATTATTCTACAGAGGGATAAATACGCCGATAAACTCATCTTT	CALGELIILQRDKYADKLIF
TRDD3	medium-sized	TRDV2	TRDJ2	TGTGCCTGTGACCCCCCACTACTGGGGTATACTTTGACAGCACAACTCTTCTTT	CACDPPLLGYTLTAQLFF
NA	medium-sized	TRDV2	TRDJ1	TGTGCCTGTGACCCGGGGGTCCTGTACACCGATAAACTCATCTTT	CACDPGVLYTDKLIF
NA	many	TRDV1	TRDJ1	TGTGCTCTTGGAGGGGATGTGCAGCCTTCCGGGCCAACTCTGGTTAAACTCATCTTT	CALGGDVQPSGPTLVKLIF
NA	medium-sized	TRDV3	TRDJ1	TGTGCCTTAGGGGGTCCGTACACCGATAAACTCATCTTT	CALGGPYTDKLIF
NA	NA	TRDV3	TRDJ1	TGTGCCTTTAGTGGGGGGCCGGGGAAACTCATCTTT	CAFSGGPGKLIF
TRDD3	medium-sized	TRAV29/DV5	TRDJ2	TGTGCAGCAATCTCGAATTACTGGGGGATACAAGGGACAGCACAACTCTTCTTT	CAAISNYWGIQGTAQLFF
TRDD3	medium-sized	TRDV1	TRDJ1	TGTGCTCTTGGGGAACACTACTGGGGGATACGCTCTTACACCGATAAACTCATCTTT	CALGEHYWGIRSYTDKLIF
TRDD3	medium-sized	TRDV1	TRDJ1	TGTGCTCTTGGGGAACTTCCTAAATTTAGGGGATACCTGAACACCGATAAACTCATCTTT	CALGELPKFRGYLNTDKLIF
TRDD3	few	TRDV1	TRDJ1	TGTGCTCTTGGGGAACACGGAGGACGTCCAGACTGGGGGACCCTGGGGAGAAACACCGATAAACTCATCTTT	CALGEHGGRPDWGTLGRNTDKLIF
TRDD3	few	TRDV1	TRDJ1	TGTGCTCTTGGGGAAGAGAAAAACCTTTTGGTGGGGGATGCGTACACCGATAAACTCATCTTT	CALGEEKNLLVGDAYTDKLIF
NA	medium-sized	TRDV1	TRDJ1	TGTGCTCTACAGCCCGGCCTTCTTTCCCGTAATACCGATAAACTCATCTTT	CALQPGLLSRNTDKLIF